This TCR beta chain was identified during a study of beta chain features in type 1 diabetes. Points on this clone: The sample holds other DNA sequences that translate to the same CDR3.

Expressed TCRB transcripts were sequenced after all isolated RNA was converted to cDNA. Clones were sequenced by immunoSEQ multiplex PCR, and TCRdb holds only the in-frame ones, with some missing. The sample consists of 600,000 to 650,000 clones, roughly 16% of them appearing once. The CDR3 has 12 amino acids. The germline V gene encodes CDR1 SGHTA and CDR2 FQGNSA. V dropped 4 bases and J dropped 1 base, with 4 bases sitting between them. Sample: naive CD4+ T cells from blood. The chain joins TRBV7-2 to TRBJ2-5; no definite D call. This clonotype was obtained from a man aged 18 to 30 in good health. CDR3 residues: CASSSSQETQYF. CDR3 in DNA: TGTGCCAGCAGCTCATCCCAAGAGACCCAGTACTTC. The full variable domain, in which reference TRBV7-2 and TRBJ2-5 provide the parts outside the CDR3, is GAGVSQSPSNKVTEKGKDVELRCDPISGHTALYWYRQSLGQGLEFLIYFQGNSAPDKSGLPSDRFSAERTGGSVSTLTIQRTQQEDSAVYLCASSSSQETQYFGPGTRLLVL.